The 20 T cell receptor beta chains below come from one sample, sequenced in a study of T cells in localized non-small cell lung cancer. Only in-frame clones appear in the TCRdb table, and some are missing; sequencing was by immunoSEQ multiplex PCR. The sample holds about 890 clones; under 30% are singletons and the top ten take about 22%. This specimen consisted of lung tumor tissue, obtained before any cancer treatment. Receptors originate from a woman aged 35 to 69 with stage I squamous cell lung carcinoma.

This clone has a handful of counts. This rearrangement joins TRBV28 to TRBJ2-6; 7 bases agree with TRBD2. This CDR3 comprises 20 residues. J gave up 0 bases and V 3 bases, and 14 bases lay outside the gene matches. Germline CDR1 and CDR2: MDHEN and SYDVKM. CDR3 DNA: TGTGCCAGCAGTTTTACTAGCGACTTAGCGCTAGGCTCTGGGGCCAACGTCCTGACTTTC. Amino acid sequence: CASSFTSDLALGSGANVLTF.

This clone was seen more than once but under ten times. The chain recombines TRBV6-8 with TRBJ1-6; D possibly corresponds to TRBD1 (5 bases). Germline CDR1 and CDR2: MNHGY and SAAAGT. This CDR3 contains 15 residues. V was clipped by 5 bases and J by 7 bases, with 15 bases between them. The CDR3 nucleotides are TGTGCCAGCAGTCCACAGGAGGGCTGGAATTCACCCCTCCACTTT. Amino acids: CASSPQEGWNSPLHF.

This chain connects TRBV28 to TRBJ2-1; 9 positions agree with TRBD1. This CDR3 is built from 15 residues. CDR1 and CDR2 from the germline V gene are MDHEN and SYDVKM. V lost 6 bases and J lost 2; bases outside the gene matches: 5. This CDR3 is CASSLGQGPYNEQFF. DNA of the CDR3: TGTGCCAGCAGCCTGGGACAGGGCCCCTACAATGAGCAGTTCTTC. Together with reference TRBV28 and TRBJ2-1, the CDR3 gives the full variable domain: DVKVTQSSRYLVKRTGEKVFLECVQDMDHENMFWYRQDPGLGLRLIYFSYDVKMKEKGDIPEGYSVSREKKERFSLILESASTNQTSMYLCASSLGQGPYNEQFFGPGTRLTVL.

V usage is TRBV18 and J usage is TRBJ2-1; no definite D call. The V and J ends lost 4 bases and 10 bases respectively, with 11 bases between them. CDR3 length: 12 amino acids. From germline, CDR1 is KGHSH and CDR2 LQKENI. Here the CDR3 reads CASSRRLGEQFF. The CDR3 DNA sequence: TGTGCCAGCTCACGTCGCTTGGGGGAGCAGTTCTTC.

This clone was counted only a few times. Sequence at one end of the junction differs from germline and may be a read error. The J gene is TRBJ1-2, the V gene TRBV6-8, with D perhaps TRBD1 (6 bases). In germline, CDR1 is MNHGY, CDR2 SAAAGT. The CDR3 extends over 15 amino acids. The CDR3 region is CAISGGQSLNYGYTF. The CDR3, as DNA: TGTGCCATCAGTGGAGGACAGAGCCTTAACTATGGCTACACCTTC.

The chain combines TRBV19 with TRBJ1-2; no reliable D call. The CDR3 sequence is 12 residues long. Trimming removed 7 bases at V and 0 bases at J, with 6 bases between. CDR1 and CDR2 (germline): LNHDA, SQIVND (reference sequence). The CDR3 DNA reads TGTGCCAGTAAATCAGCTAACTATGGCTACACCTTC. Its translation is CASKSANYGYTF.

The chain carries TRBV29-1 and TRBJ2-7; 7 positions agree with TRBD1. Germline CDR1 SQVTM, CDR2 ANQGSEA. The V and J ends lost 6 bases and 3 bases, in that order; junction bases with no gene match: 14. The CDR3 contains 15 residues. CDR3 protein: CSVTPQGQPIYEQYF. The CDR3 coding sequence is TGCAGCGTGACGCCTCAGGGACAGCCCATCTACGAGCAGTACTTC.

This clone appeared once. The chain joins TRBV19 to TRBJ2-5, with 7 bases lining up with TRBD1. Per the germline V gene, CDR1 is LNHDA and CDR2 is SQIVND (reference sequence). V lost 10 bases and J lost 4; bases outside the gene matches: 6. This CDR3 region has 12 residues. The CDR3 is CATSGGGETQYF. The CDR3 DNA sequence: TGTGCCACCTCAGGGGGTGGAGAGACCCAGTACTTC. Full variable domain (outside the CDR3, taken from reference TRBV19 and TRBJ2-5): DGGITQSPKYLFRKEGQNVTLSCEQNLNHDAMYWYRQDPGQGLRLIYYSQIVNDFQKGDIAEGYSVSREKKESFPLTVTSAQKNPTAFYLCATSGGGETQYFGPGTRLLVL.

The rearrangement uses TRBV5-1 and TRBJ2-7; perhaps TRBD1 as D (6 bases). The CDR3 totals 14 residues. Per the germline V gene, CDR1 is SGHRS and CDR2 is YFSETQ. Trimming removed 4 bases from V and 7 bases from J, with 18 bases in between. In nucleotides, the CDR3 is TGCGCCAGCAGCCAACGAACAGGGCCCGCGGAGCAGTACTTC. Translation: CASSQRTGPAEQYF.

This clone is large. This chain uses TRBV29-1 with TRBJ2-2; 7 nucleotides match TRBD2. This CDR3 is 13 amino acids long. The trim removed 4 bases at V and 5 bases at J, leaving 4 bases unmatched. Germline V gene data show CDR1 as SQVTM and CDR2 as ANQGSEA. CDR3 sequence: CSVVGGRTGELFF. The CDR3 DNA reads TGCAGCGTTGTGGGCGGGAGAACCGGGGAGCTGTTTTTT.

This clone occurred a few times. The CDR3 coding sequence is TGTGCCAGCAGCCAAAGACTAGCGGGAGCAGATACGCAGTATTTT. Protein: CASSQRLAGADTQYF. The chain links TRBV16 to TRBJ2-3; 12 positions agree with TRBD2. J was trimmed by 4 bases and V by 2 bases; bases with no gene match: 1. CDR3 length: 15 residues. Germline CDR1 KGHSY, CDR2 FQNENV. The full variable domain, in which reference TRBV16 and TRBJ2-3 provide the parts outside the CDR3, is GEEVAQTPKHLVRGEGQKAKLYCAPIKGHSYVFWYQQVLKNEFKFLISFQNENVFDETGMPKERFSAKCLPNSPCSLEIQATKLEDSAVYFCASSQRLAGADTQYFGPGTRLTVL.

V and J are TRBV15 and TRBJ1-2; D unresolved. There are 14 residues in the CDR3. Germline CDR1 and CDR2: LNHNV and YYDKDF (reference sequence). Trimming shortened V by 5 bases and J by 4 bases, and 14 bases separated the two germline ends. CDR3: CATSESTGFYGYTF. CDR3 coding DNA: TGTGCCACCAGCGAGTCGACGGGATTCTATGGCTACACCTTC.

The V and J genes are TRBV29-1 and TRBJ1-5; maybe TRBD1 (6 bases). Germline V gene lookup returns CDR1 SQVTM and CDR2 ANQGSEA. The CDR3 consists of 15 residues. Trimming stripped 4 bases from V and 0 bases from J, with 13 bases between. Here the CDR3 reads CSVVVSGDSNQPQHF. The CDR3 region has the DNA TGCAGCGTTGTAGTGTCAGGGGATAGCAATCAGCCCCAGCATTTT.

The chain recombines TRBV6-8 with TRBJ1-1, with D unclear. The germline CDR1 and CDR2 sequences are MNHGY and SAAAGT. The CDR3 extends over 14 amino acids. V was trimmed by 0 bases and J by 0 bases, leaving 5 bases between them. This CDR3 is CASSYSIVNTEAFF. CDR3 sequence (DNA): TGTGCCAGCAGTTACTCGATTGTGAACACTGAAGCTTTCTTT.

In its sample, this clone is medium-sized (0.01 to 0.1%). The rearrangement joins TRBV11-3 to TRBJ2-1, with TRBD2 matching 8 bases. CDR1 is SGHNT and CDR2 is YENEEA in the germline V gene. The V and J ends lost 5 bases and 9 bases, in that order; junction bases with no gene match: 15. The CDR3 runs 16 residues. The CDR3 reads CASSIYSGTRSREQFF. CDR3 coding DNA: TGTGCCAGCAGCATTTATAGCGGGACCCGATCGCGTGAGCAGTTCTTC.

This clone was counted only a few times. The chain carries TRBV28 and TRBJ2-5; perhaps TRBD2 as D (7 bases). Germline V CDR1 and CDR2: MDHEN, SYDVKM. V gave up 5 bases and J gave up 1 base, with 17 bases separating them. The CDR3 has 16 amino acids. The CDR3 sequence: CASSGGAAGIQETQYF. The CDR3 DNA reads as TGTGCCAGCAGTGGGGGGGCAGCGGGTATCCAAGAGACCCAGTACTTC.

This clone was seen a handful of times. The V gene is TRBV29-1, the J gene TRBJ1-1; 12 bases are shared with TRBD1. Unmatched junction bases numbered 5, after V lost 6 bases and J lost 6 bases. The CDR3 consists of 13 residues. Germline loops: CDR1 SQVTM, CDR2 ANQGSEA. The CDR3 bases are TGCAGCGTCCCGGGACAGGGGGCGTCTGAAGCTTTCTTT. It yields the protein CSVPGQGASEAFF.

The V call is TRBV29-1, the J call TRBJ1-1, with a tentative D call TRBD1 (5 bases). The CDR3 is made up of 15 amino acids. V was clipped by 0 bases and J by 2 bases, with 13 bases between them. The V gene's germline CDR1 is SQVTM and CDR2 ANQGSEA. The CDR3 loop reads CSVEDPLRGNTEAFF. In nucleotides, the CDR3 is TGCAGCGTTGAAGATCCCCTTAGGGGAAACACTGAAGCTTTCTTT. Full variable domain (rest looked up from reference TRBV29-1 and TRBJ1-1): SAVISQKPSRDICQRGTSLTIQCQVDSQVTMMFWYRQQPGQSLTLIATANQGSEATYESGFVIDKFPISRPNLTFSTLTVSNMSPEDSSIYLCSVEDPLRGNTEAFFGQGTRLTVV.

This clone was recorded only once. This chain uses TRBV19 with TRBJ2-1, with D tentatively TRBD1 (6 bases). The CDR3 is made up of 15 amino acids. Trimming took off 3 bases at V and 4 bases at J, with 13 bases between the two ends. From germline, CDR1 is LNHDA and CDR2 SQIVND (reference sequence). The CDR3 region is CASSIRTDRYNEQFF. The DNA for the CDR3 is TGTGCCAGTAGTATCCGGACAGACCGATACAATGAGCAGTTCTTC.

A few counts support this clone. V is TRBV6-8 and J is TRBJ2-6, with unresolved D. The V gene's germline CDR1 is MNHGY and CDR2 SAAAGT. This CDR3 is built from 15 residues. The V gene lost 2 bases and the J gene lost 0 bases, with 5 bases spanning the gap. The DNA of the CDR3 is TGTGCCAGCAGTTACGAGAGCTCTGGGGCCAACGTCCTGACTTTC. It specifies CASSYESSGANVLTF.